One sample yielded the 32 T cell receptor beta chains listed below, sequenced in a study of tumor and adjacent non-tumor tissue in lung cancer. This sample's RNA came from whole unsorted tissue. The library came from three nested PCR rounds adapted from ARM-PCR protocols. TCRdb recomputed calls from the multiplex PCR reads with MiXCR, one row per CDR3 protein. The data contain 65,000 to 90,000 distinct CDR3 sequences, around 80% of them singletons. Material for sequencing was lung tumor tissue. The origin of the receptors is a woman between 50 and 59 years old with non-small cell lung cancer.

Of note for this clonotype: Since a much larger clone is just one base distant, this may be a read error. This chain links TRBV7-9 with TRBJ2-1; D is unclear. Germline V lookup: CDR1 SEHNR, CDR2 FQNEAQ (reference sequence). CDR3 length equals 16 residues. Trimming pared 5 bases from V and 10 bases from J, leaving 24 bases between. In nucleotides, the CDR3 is TGTGCCAGCAGCCCGCGTCCGGTACTAAGGTCTCTGGAGCAGTTCTTC. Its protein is CASSPRPVLRSLEQFF.

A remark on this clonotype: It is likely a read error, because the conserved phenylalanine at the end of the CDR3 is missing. CDR3 sequence reads: CSVLDRGAGVTQYL. CDR3 DNA: TGCAGCGTCCTGGACAGGGGCGCAGGGGTGACCCAGTACTTG. The V and J genes are TRBV29-1 and TRBJ2-5; 9 bases map to TRBD1. Germline assignment: CDR1 SQVTM and CDR2 ANQGSEA. Trimming at V came to 6 bases and at J to 7 bases, leaving 12 bases not matched to a gene. This CDR3 has 14 residues.

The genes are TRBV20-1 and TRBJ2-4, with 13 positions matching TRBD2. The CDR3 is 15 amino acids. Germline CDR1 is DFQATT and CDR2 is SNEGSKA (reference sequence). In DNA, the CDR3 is TGCAGCGGGACTAGCGGGACCCTAACCAGAAACATTCAGTACTTC. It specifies CSGTSGTLTRNIQYF.

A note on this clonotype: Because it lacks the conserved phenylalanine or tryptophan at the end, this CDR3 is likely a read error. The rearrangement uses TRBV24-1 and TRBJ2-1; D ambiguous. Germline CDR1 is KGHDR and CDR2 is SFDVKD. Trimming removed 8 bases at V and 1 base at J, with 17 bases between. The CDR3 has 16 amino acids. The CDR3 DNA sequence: TGTGCCACCATTAAGGCCAGTAGCAGATCCTACAATGAGCAGTTCTTA. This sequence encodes CATIKASSRSYNEQFL.

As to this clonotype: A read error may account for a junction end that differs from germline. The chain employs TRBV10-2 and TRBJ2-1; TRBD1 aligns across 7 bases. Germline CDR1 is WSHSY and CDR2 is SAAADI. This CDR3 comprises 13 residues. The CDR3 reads CASRQGSYNEQFF. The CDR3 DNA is TGCGCCAGCAGACAGGGGAGCTATAATGAGCAATTCTTC.

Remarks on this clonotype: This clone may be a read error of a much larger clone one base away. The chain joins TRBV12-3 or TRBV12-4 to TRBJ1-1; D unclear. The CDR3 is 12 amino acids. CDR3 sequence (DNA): TGTGCCAGCATTTTAGGCTACACTGAAGCTTTCTTT. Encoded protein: CASILGYTEAFF.

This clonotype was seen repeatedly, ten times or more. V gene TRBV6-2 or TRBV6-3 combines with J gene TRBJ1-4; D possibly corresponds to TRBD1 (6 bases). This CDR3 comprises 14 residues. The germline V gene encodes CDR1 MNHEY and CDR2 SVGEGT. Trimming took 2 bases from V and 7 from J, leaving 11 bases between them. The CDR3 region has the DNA TGTGCCAGCAGTTACGGGGGCCTGGGTGAAAAACTGTTTTTT. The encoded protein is CASSYGGLGEKLFF.

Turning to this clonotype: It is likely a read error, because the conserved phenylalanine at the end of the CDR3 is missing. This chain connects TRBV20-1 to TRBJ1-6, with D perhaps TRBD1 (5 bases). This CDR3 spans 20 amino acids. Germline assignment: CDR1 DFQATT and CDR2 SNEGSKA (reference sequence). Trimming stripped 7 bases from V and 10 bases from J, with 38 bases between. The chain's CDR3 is CSVRRIGVVSRAEQGSPLHL. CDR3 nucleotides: TGCAGTGTTCGTCGGATTGGGGTCGTGTCTCGGGCGGAGCAGGGATCACCCCTCCACTTG.

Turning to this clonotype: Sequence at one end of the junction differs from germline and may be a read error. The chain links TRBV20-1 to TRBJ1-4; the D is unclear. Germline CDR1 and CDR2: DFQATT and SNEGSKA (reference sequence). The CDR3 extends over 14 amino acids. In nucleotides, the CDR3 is TGCAGTGCCAGGCGGGGAACAACTAATGAAAAACTGGTTTTT. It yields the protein CSARRGTTNEKLVF.

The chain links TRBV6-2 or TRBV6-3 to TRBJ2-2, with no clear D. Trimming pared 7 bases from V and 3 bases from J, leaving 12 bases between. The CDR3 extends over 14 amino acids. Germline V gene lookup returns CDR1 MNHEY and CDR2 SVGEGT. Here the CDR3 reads CASILGRDTGELFF. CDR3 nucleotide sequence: TGTGCCAGCATCTTGGGCAGAGACACCGGGGAGCTGTTTTTT.

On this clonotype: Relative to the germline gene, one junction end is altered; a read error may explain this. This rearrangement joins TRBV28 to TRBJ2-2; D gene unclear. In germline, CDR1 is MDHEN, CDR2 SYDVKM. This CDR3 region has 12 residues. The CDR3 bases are TGTGCCAGTAGTTTTATCACCTGGGAGCTGTTTTTT. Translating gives CASSFITWELFF.

The CDR3 region is CASSQAFDRGRSYEQYF. CDR3 coding DNA: TGCGCCAGCAGCCAAGCCTTTGACAGGGGGCGTTCCTACGAGCAGTACTTC. The rearrangement uses TRBV4-1 and TRBJ2-7; 10 positions match TRBD1. J lost 1 base, V lost 1 base, and 7 bases had no gene match. Germline CDR1 and CDR2: MGHRA and YSYEKL. This CDR3 region has 17 residues.

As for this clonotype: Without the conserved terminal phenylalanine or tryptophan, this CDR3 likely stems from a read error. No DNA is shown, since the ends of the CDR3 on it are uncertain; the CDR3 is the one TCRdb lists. This CDR3 is CASNGDSNQPQQY. The rearrangement uses TRBV6-6 and TRBJ1-5; TRBD1 was called by the table and not checked on the DNA. The CDR3 contains 13 residues when both ends are counted. Germline-derived CDR1 and CDR2 are MNHNY and SVGAGI (reference sequence).

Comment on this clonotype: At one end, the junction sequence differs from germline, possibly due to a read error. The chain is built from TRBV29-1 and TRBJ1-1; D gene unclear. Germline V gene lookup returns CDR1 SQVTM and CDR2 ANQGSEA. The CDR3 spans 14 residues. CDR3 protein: CSVDHGLMNIVALF. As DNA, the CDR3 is TGCAGCGTAGATCACGGCCTTATGAACATTGTAGCTCTCTTT.

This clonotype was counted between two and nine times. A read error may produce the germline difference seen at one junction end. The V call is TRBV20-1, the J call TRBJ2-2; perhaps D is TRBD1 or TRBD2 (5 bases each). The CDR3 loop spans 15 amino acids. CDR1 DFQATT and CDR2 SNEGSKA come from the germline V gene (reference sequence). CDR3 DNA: TGCATTGCTAGAGATAATGGGGGAAACCCCGGAGAGCTGTTTTTT. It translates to CIARDNGGNPGELFF.

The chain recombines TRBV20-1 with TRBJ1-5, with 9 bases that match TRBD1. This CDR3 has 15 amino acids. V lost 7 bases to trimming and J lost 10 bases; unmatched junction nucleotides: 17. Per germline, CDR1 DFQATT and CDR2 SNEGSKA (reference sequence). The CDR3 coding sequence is TGCAGTGTCAATCCTCAACAGGGGGCAGAACAACCCCAGCATTTT. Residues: CSVNPQQGAEQPQHF.

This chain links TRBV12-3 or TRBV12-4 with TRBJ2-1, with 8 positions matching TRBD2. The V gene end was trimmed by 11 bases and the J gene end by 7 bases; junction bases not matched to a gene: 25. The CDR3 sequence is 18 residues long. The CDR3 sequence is CAGTPGGVERGGWNEQFF. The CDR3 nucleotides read TGTGCCGGCACCCCCGGGGGGGTTGAGCGGGGTGGGTGGAATGAGCAGTTCTTC.

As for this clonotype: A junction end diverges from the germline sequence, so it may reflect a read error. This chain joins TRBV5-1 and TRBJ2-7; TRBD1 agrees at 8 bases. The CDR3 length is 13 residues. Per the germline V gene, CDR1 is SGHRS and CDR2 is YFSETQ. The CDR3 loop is CASLAGGYKEQYF. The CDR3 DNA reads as TGTGCCAGCCTGGCAGGGGGCTACAAAGAGCAGTACTTC.

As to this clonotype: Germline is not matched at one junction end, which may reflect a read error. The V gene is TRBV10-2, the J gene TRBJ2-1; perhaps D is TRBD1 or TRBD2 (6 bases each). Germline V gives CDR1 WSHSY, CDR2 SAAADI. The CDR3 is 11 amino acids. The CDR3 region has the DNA TGCGCCAACTTCGGGGGCAATGAGCAATTCTTC. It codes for CANFGGNEQFF.

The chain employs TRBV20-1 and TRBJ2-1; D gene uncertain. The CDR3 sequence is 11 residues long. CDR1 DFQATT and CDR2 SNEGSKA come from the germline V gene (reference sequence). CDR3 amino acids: CAANQNNEQFF. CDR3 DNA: TGCGCTGCTAATCAAAACAATGAGCAGTTCTTC.

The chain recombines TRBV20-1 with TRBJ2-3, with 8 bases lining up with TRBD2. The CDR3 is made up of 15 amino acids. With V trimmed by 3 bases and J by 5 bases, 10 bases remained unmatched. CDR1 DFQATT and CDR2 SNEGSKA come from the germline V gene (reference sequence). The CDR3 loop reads CSARKLAEGIDTQYF. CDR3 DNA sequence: TGCAGTGCTAGGAAACTAGCGGAAGGTATAGATACGCAGTATTTT.

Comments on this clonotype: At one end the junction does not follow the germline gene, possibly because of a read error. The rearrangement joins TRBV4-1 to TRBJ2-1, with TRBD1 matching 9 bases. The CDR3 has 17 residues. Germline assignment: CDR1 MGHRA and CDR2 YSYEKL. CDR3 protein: CTSSHSGQGIYYSEQFF. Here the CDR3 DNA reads TGCACCAGCAGCCATTCCGGACAGGGGATATACTACAGTGAGCAGTTCTTC.

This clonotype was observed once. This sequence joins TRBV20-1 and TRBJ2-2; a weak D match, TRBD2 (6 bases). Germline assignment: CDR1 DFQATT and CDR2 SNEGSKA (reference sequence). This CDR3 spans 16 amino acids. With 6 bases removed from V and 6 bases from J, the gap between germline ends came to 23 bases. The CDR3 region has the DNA TGCAGTGCCACCCCGACTGGGACTCTAGGCGCCGGGGAGCTGTTTTTT. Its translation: CSATPTGTLGAGELFF.

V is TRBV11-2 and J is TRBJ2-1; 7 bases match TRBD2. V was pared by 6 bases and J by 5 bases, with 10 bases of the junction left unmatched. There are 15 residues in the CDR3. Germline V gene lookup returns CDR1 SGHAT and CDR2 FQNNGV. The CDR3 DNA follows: TGTGCCAGCAGGTTTATTACGGGAGGAGACAATGAGCAGTTCTTC. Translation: CASRFITGGDNEQFF.

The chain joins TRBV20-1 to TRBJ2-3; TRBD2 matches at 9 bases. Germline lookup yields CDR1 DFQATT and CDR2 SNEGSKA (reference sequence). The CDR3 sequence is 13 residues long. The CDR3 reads CNSRTSVPDTQYF. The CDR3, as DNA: TGCAATTCCCGGACTAGCGTCCCAGATACGCAGTATTTT.

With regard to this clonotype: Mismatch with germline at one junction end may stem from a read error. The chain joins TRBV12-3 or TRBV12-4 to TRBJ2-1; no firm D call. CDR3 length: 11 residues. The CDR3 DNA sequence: TGTGCCAGCAGTTTGACATCTGAGCAGTTTTTC. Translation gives CASSLTSEQFF.

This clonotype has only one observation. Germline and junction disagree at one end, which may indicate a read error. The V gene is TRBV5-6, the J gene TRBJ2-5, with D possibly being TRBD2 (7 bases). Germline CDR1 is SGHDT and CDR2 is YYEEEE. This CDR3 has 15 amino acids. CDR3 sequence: CARTKPGRGRETQYF. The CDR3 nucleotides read TGTGCCAGAACCAAACCGGGACGGGGGCGGGAGACCCAGTACTTT. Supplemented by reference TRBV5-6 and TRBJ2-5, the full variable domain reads DAGVTQSPTHLIKTRGQQVTLRCSPKSGHDTVSWYQQALGQGPQFIFQYYEEEERQRGNFPDRFSGHQFPNYSSELNVNALLLGDSALYLCARTKPGRGRETQYFGPGTRLLVL.

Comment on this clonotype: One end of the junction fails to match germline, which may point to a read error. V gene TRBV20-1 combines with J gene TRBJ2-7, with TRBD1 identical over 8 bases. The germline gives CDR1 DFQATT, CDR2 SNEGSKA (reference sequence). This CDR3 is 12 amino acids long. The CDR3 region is CSTSQGAKEQYF. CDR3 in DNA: TGCAGTACTAGCCAGGGGGCGAAGGAGCAATACTTC.

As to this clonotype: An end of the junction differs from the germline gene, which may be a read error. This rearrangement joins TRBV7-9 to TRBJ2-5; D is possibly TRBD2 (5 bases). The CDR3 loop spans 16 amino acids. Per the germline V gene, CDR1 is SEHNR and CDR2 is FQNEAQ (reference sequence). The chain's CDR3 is CASSLVLVGIPETLYF. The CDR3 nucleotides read TGTGCCAGTAGCTTAGTTCTAGTCGGGATCCCAGAGACCCTGTACTTC.

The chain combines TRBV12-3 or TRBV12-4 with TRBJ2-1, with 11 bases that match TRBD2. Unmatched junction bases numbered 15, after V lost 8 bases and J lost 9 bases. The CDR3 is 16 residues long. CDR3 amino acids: CASGPSGLAVIGEQFF. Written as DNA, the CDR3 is TGTGCCAGCGGTCCATCGGGACTAGCGGTTATTGGTGAGCAGTTCTTC.

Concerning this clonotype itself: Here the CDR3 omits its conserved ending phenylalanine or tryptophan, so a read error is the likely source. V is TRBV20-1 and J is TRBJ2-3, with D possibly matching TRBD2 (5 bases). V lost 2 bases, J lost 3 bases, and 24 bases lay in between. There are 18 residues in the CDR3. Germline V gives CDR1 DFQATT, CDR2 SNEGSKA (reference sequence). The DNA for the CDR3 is TGCAGTGCTAGACATGCGAAACGACTAACGGGAAGAACAGATACGCAGTATTAT. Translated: CSARHAKRLTGRTDTQYY.

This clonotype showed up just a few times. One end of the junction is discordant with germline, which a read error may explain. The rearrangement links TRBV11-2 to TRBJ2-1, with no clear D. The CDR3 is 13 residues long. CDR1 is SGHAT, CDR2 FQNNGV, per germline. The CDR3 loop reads CASNLALDNEQFF. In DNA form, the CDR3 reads TGTGCCAGCAACTTAGCTCTAGACAATGAGCAGTTCTTC.